These T cell receptor beta chains were read from a single sample in a study of T cells in Graves' hyperthyroidism and ophthalmopathy. MiXCR, run by TCRdb on the multiplex PCR reads, gives a single entry per CDR3 protein. The repertoire holds about 520,000 distinct CDR3 sequences, with around a quarter as singletons. Sequenced input: blood. These receptors were collected from a woman aged 30 to 39 with Graves' ophthalmopathy. CDR3s include the opening cysteine and the closing phenylalanine or tryptophan. The order of the fields is V gene, clone size, D gene, J gene, CDR3 protein, CDR3 DNA. The D gene is left open where the match is weak. Clone size, where shown, is once, few, many, or a class for clones that have expanded.

TRBV4-1	many	.	TRBJ1-2	CASSRGWGSNYGYTF	TGCGCCAGCAGCCGAGGGTGGGGGAGTAACTATGGCTACACCTTC
TRBV12-5	.	.	TRBJ1-1	CASGFGHMNTEAFF	TGTGCTAGTGGTTTCGGACATATGAACACTGAAGCTTTCTTT
TRBV12-3/TRBV12-4	.	.	TRBJ1-1	CASSLGLLTERTEAFF	TGTGCCAGCAGTTTAGGTCTCCTCACAGAGCGTACTGAAGCTTTCTTT
TRBV28	.	.	TRBJ1-1	CASSLSYAPEAFF	TGTGCCAGCAGTCTTTCGTATGCCCCTGAAGCTTTCTTT
TRBV6-5	many	.	TRBJ1-1	CASSYAARNTEAFF	TGTGCCAGCAGTTACGCGGCAAGGAACACTGAAGCTTTCTTT
TRBV5-1	.	TRBD1	TRBJ1-1	CASSWGQEYNEAFF	TGCGCCAGCAGCTGGGGACAGGAGTACAATGAAGCTTTCTTT
TRBV12-3/TRBV12-4	many	.	TRBJ1-5	CASSFRTALYSNQPQHF	TGTGCCAGCAGTTTCCGGACAGCCCTTTATAGCAATCAGCCCCAGCATTTT
TRBV12-3/TRBV12-4	many	.	TRBJ1-2	CASSWPREEGGYTF	TGTGCCAGCAGTTGGCCCAGGGAAGAAGGTGGCTACACCTTC
TRBV11-3	many	.	TRBJ2-5	CASSSGAVETQYF	TGTGCCAGCAGCTCGGGGGCGGTGGAGACCCAGTACTTC
TRBV15	once	.	TRBJ2-5	CATSRFERRGQETQYF	TGTGCCACCAGCAGATTTGAGCGGAGGGGACAAGAGACCCAGTACTTC
TRBV7-8	many	.	TRBJ1-1	CASSLTVGAYTEAFF	TGTGCCAGCAGCTTAACGGTGGGGGCCTACACTGAAGCTTTCTTT
TRBV6-2/TRBV6-3	many	TRBD2	TRBJ2-7	CASSRGGAGEQYF	TGTGCCAGCAGTCGCGGGGGGGCAGGGGAGCAGTACTTC
TRBV6-2/TRBV6-3	.	.	TRBJ1-1	CASSYEGWAGSPPLNTEAFF	TGTGCCAGCAGTTACGAGGGGTGGGCAGGGAGCCCCCCTTTGAACACTGAAGCTTTCTTT
TRBV5-1	.	TRBD1	TRBJ1-2	CASSLDLWDRFSGYTF	TGCGCCAGCAGCTTGGATTTGTGGGACAGATTTTCTGGCTACACCTTC
TRBV12-3/TRBV12-4	few	.	TRBJ1-2	CASRRDGDYGYTF	TGTGCCAGCAGGCGGGACGGTGACTATGGCTACACCTTC
TRBV9	few	.	TRBJ2-7	CASSVEETGYYEQYF	TGTGCCAGCAGCGTAGAAGAAACAGGTTACTACGAGCAGTACTTC
TRBV6-2/TRBV6-3	few	TRBD1	TRBJ2-7	CASSRSGQGTYEQYF	TGTGCCAGCAGCCGCTCGGGACAGGGCACCTACGAGCAGTACTTC
TRBV5-6	.	.	TRBJ2-7	CASSLEGPQFYEQYF	TGTGCCAGCAGCTTAGAGGGACCCCAATTCTACGAGCAGTACTTC
TRBV28	.	TRBD2	TRBJ2-7	CASSFGLAGVTYEQYF	TGTGCCAGCAGTTTCGGACTAGCGGGAGTCACCTACGAGCAGTACTTC
TRBV7-2	.	.	TRBJ2-3	CASSLAADPSTDTQYF	TGTGCCAGCAGCTTAGCAGCGGACCCTAGCACAGATACGCAGTATTTT
TRBV5-5	many	.	TRBJ1-2	CASSLDIYGYTF	TGTGCCAGCAGCTTGGACATCTATGGCTACACCTTC
TRBV6-5	many	TRBD1	TRBJ1-1	CASRRQGLAEAFF	TGTGCCAGCAGACGACAGGGATTGGCTGAAGCTTTCTTT
TRBV2	many	.	TRBJ1-2	CASSEAVTGGYTF	TGTGCCAGCAGTGAAGCGGTAACAGGCGGCTACACCTTC
TRBV12-3/TRBV12-4	few	TRBD1	TRBJ1-2	CASSSRGVNYGYTF	TGTGCCAGCAGTTCCAGGGGGGTTAACTATGGCTACACCTTC
TRBV2	many	.	TRBJ2-7	CASSESQETETFAYEQYF	TGTGCCAGCAGTGAATCACAGGAAACCGAAACTTTTGCTTACGAGCAGTACTTC
TRBV11-2	few	.	TRBJ1-1	CASSSSGSNTEAFF	TGTGCCAGCAGCTCCTCAGGTTCGAACACTGAAGCTTTCTTT
TRBV7-6	many	TRBD1	TRBJ1-5	CASSSGTASNQPQHF	TGTGCCAGCAGCTCCGGGACAGCTAGCAATCAGCCCCAGCATTTT
TRBV7-3	.	TRBD1	TRBJ1-2	CASSVTGESGGYTF	TGTGCCAGCAGCGTAACAGGGGAAAGCGGGGGCTACACCTTC
TRBV20-1	many	.	TRBJ2-5	CSASRWEETQYF	TGCAGTGCTAGCCGATGGGAAGAGACCCAGTACTTC
TRBV12-3/TRBV12-4	many	.	TRBJ1-1	CASSFYREGDTEAFF	TGTGCCAGCAGTTTTTACAGGGAGGGTGACACTGAAGCTTTCTTT
TRBV6-1	.	.	TRBJ2-7	CASSPGVAHDEQYF	TGTGCCAGCAGCCCCGGGGTCGCGCACGACGAGCAGTACTTC
TRBV20-1	few	TRBD2	TRBJ2-7	CSATWSGSGSKSYEQYF	TGCAGTGCCACGTGGAGCGGTAGCGGGAGTAAATCCTACGAGCAGTACTTC
TRBV7-2	.	TRBD1	TRBJ1-4	CASSLSGIRGREKLFF	TGTGCCAGCAGCTTAAGCGGCATCAGGGGGCGTGAAAAACTGTTTTTT
TRBV6-1	few	.	TRBJ2-2	CASGRNTGELFF	TGTGCCTCGGGTCGGAACACCGGGGAGCTGTTTTTT
TRBV19	many	.	TRBJ1-3	CASSITGSGNTIYF	TGTGCCAGTAGTATAACGGGCTCTGGAAACACCATATATTTT
TRBV9	many	.	TRBJ1-3	CASSGAFSGNTIYF	TGTGCCAGCAGCGGAGCCTTCTCTGGAAACACCATATATTTT
TRBV12-5	few	.	TRBJ1-1	CASGPGRTLGGTEAFF	TGTGCTAGTGGCCCGGGGCGCACTTTAGGAGGGACTGAAGCTTTCTTT
TRBV4-1	few	TRBD1	TRBJ1-6	CASSQEPRGLSPLHF	TGCGCCAGCAGCCAAGAACCCAGGGGGCTCTCACCCCTCCACTTT
TRBV5-1	many	.	TRBJ1-3	CASSLDVVSDTIYF	TGCGCCAGCAGCTTGGATGTCGTCTCGGACACCATATATTTT
TRBV12-3/TRBV12-4	.	.	TRBJ2-7	CASSFGPRRSPYEQYF	TGTGCCAGCAGTTTTGGGCCAAGACGCTCTCCCTACGAGCAGTACTTC
TRBV6-5	many	.	TRBJ1-1	CASSYSWVDTEAFF	TGTGCCAGCAGTTACTCATGGGTTGACACTGAAGCTTTCTTT
TRBV7-3	many	.	TRBJ1-1	CASSLMGDDTEAFF	TGTGCCAGCAGCTTAATGGGGGATGATACTGAAGCTTTCTTT
TRBV5-1	many	TRBD2	TRBJ2-7	CASSLVRGGNSYEQYF	TGCGCCAGCAGCTTGGTACGCGGGGGGAACTCCTACGAGCAGTACTTC
TRBV7-9	many	TRBD1	TRBJ1-2	CASSSGQFGYTF	TGTGCCAGCAGCTCGGGACAGTTTGGCTACACCTTC
TRBV28	many	TRBD2	TRBJ2-2	CASRANNESQPSGGAGELFF	TGTGCCAGCAGAGCCAACAACGAATCCCAACCTAGCGGGGGGGCCGGGGAGCTGTTTTTT
TRBV6-5	many	.	TRBJ2-7	CASRPGSPREQYF	TGTGCCAGCAGGCCCGGCAGTCCCAGGGAGCAGTACTTC
TRBV19	few	.	TRBJ2-5	CASSIIGARQETQYF	TGTGCCAGTAGTATTATCGGGGCGCGGCAAGAGACCCAGTACTTC
TRBV7-9	many	TRBD1	TRBJ2-5	CASRPGTAQGGETQYF	TGTGCCAGCAGACCGGGGACAGCCCAAGGGGGAGAGACCCAGTACTTC